This T cell receptor (beta chain) was recorded in a study of T-cell memory formation after mild COVID-19. Study results and limitations: Later expanders leaned toward CD4+, whereas clones contracting from day 15 to 85 were balanced CD4/CD8. Contracting CD4+ clones lay largely in CM and EM, with CD8+ ones residing in EMRA. Still unconfirmed is whether the second-wave clones peaking on day 37 recognized SARS-CoV-2. Some SARS-CoV-2-responding clones were already detected in memory before infection.

This clonotype appeared a few times. The antigen is not known. From the 5' RACE reads, TCRdb called clonotypes with MiXCR, one entry per CDR3 protein. The sample contains roughly 58,000 distinct CDR3 sequences, roughly 9.5% of which appear only once. Sample: PBMCs or a T cell subset sorted from them (not recorded which). The TCR originated in a young man who had mild COVID-19 (a few samples of this study predate the infection). Cell type and time point are not known.

CDR3 sequence: CASSATGGANGYTF. The CDR3 DNA is TGTGCCAGCAGTGCCACAGGGGGCGCGAATGGCTACACCTTC. The V call is TRBV12-3 or TRBV12-4, the J call TRBJ1-2; 9 nucleotides line up with TRBD1. J gave up 6 bases and V 5 bases, and 7 bases lay outside the gene matches. This CDR3 is built from 14 residues.